This TCR beta chain was sequenced during a study of blood T cell repertoires in COVID-19. Looking at the study overall: Samples taken during acute and convalescent COVID-19 were collected in the United States, Italy and Spain. PBMCs, B-cell-depleted T cells, or T cells provided the cDNA or gDNA that made up the material.

V dropped 4 bases and J dropped 0; count of bases not matched to a gene: 5. The CDR3 covers 18 residues. CDR1 is SGHRS, CDR2 YFSETQ, per germline. How the authors handled the data: Estimation of nucleated cell counts relied on the amplification of reference gene primers. Libraries were prepared by immunoSEQ multiplex PCR; TCRdb keeps only in-frame clonotypes and omits some of them. V and J calls and clone size are as listed in that table; D and trimming were resolved from the DNA. The table includes 95,000 to 150,000 clones, 85% detected once. The clonotype comes from a man aged 60 to 69 with acute or convalescent COVID-19. V is TRBV5-1 and J is TRBJ2-2; 14 bases are shared with TRBD2. Material: peripheral blood. The CDR3 reads CASSPRLAGGTNTGELFF. The DNA for the CDR3 is TGCGCCAGCAGCCCGAGACTAGCGGGAGGGACGAACACCGGGGAGCTGTTTTTT.